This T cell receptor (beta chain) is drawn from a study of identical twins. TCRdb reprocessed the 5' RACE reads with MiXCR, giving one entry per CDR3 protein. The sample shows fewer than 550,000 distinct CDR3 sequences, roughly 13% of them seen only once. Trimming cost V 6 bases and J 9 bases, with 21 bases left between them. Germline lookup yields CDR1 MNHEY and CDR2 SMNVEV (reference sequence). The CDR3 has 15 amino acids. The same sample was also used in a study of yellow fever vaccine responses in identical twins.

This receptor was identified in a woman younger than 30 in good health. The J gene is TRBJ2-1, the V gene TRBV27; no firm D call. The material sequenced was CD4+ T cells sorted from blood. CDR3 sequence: CASSPRTAGRREQFF. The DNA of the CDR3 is TGTGCCAGCAGCCCTAGGACGGCCGGACGGCGTGAGCAGTTCTTC.